The T cell receptor beta chain under discussion was sequenced for a study of blood T cell repertoires in COVID-19. For the study at large: Sources were T cells, B-cell-depleted T cells, or PBMCs; the material itself was cDNA or gDNA.

Sequencing was performed with immunoSEQ multiplex PCR; in TCRdb, only in-frame clones are kept and a portion is missing. The sample shows about 120,000 clones, less than 90% of them seen only once. CDR1 MDHEN and CDR2 SYDVKM come from the germline V gene. V lost 5 bases and J lost 7; bases outside the gene matches: 6. This CDR3 is 13 amino acids long. The receptor was derived from a man between 65 and 85 years old with acute or convalescent COVID-19. The sequencing sample was made of peripheral blood. The rearrangement uses TRBV28 and TRBJ2-7, with 9 bases aligning to TRBD1. The CDR3 nucleotides are TGTGCCAGCAGTCTACAGGGGGCGTTGGAGCAGTACTTC. Translated, it gives CASSLQGALEQYF.